The rows below give T cell receptor beta chains drawn from one sample of a study of blood T cell repertoires in COVID-19. Libraries were prepared by immunoSEQ multiplex PCR; TCRdb keeps only in-frame clonotypes and omits some of them. The sample consists of over 65,000 clones, around 82% of them appearing once. Sequencing used peripheral blood. Source of these receptors: an elderly man with active COVID-19. CDR3s include the opening cysteine and the closing phenylalanine or tryptophan. A D gene is named only where the DNA matches it firmly. For some rows the clone size is stated as once, few or many, or as a class when expanded; others skip it.

D gene	clone size	V gene	J gene	CDR3 protein	CDR3 DNA
TRBD1	.	TRBV7-2	TRBJ1-4	CASSLANGQGEKLFF	TGTGCCAGCAGCTTAGCGAACGGACAGGGGGAAAAACTGTTTTTT
TRBD1	.	TRBV4-1	TRBJ2-7	CASSRGGTGTLGGEQYF	TGCGCCAGCAGCAGGGGTGGGACAGGGACGCTCGGGGGCGAGCAGTACTTC
.	.	TRBV19	TRBJ2-7	CASRLNGGYEQYF	TGTGCCAGTAGGCTGAACGGGGGCTACGAGCAGTACTTC
TRBD2	.	TRBV19	TRBJ2-1	CASSRNNPGLAGPYNEQFF	TGTGCCAGTAGTCGAAACAACCCGGGACTAGCGGGACCGTACAATGAGCAGTTCTTC
TRBD1	.	TRBV19	TRBJ1-6	CASSVRTGVENSPLHF	TGTGCCAGTAGTGTTCGAACAGGGGTGGAGAATTCACCCCTCCACTTT
.	.	TRBV9	TRBJ2-1	CASSVQAGEQFF	TGTGCCAGCAGCGTACAGGCTGGTGAGCAGTTCTTC
TRBD1	.	TRBV28	TRBJ1-1	CASSPRQGAYTEAFF	TGTGCCAGCAGTCCAAGACAGGGGGCTTACACTGAAGCTTTCTTT
TRBD2	.	TRBV13	TRBJ2-2	CASSLRTSGGPNTGELFF	TGTGCCAGCAGCTTAAGGACTAGCGGGGGGCCGAACACCGGGGAGCTGTTTTTT
.	once	TRBV7-8	TRBJ2-5	CASNNIGLARSVETQYF	TGTGCCAGCAACAATATAGGGCTAGCGCGGTCGGTTGAGACCCAGTACTTC
TRBD2	.	TRBV27	TRBJ2-7	CASSRGGFLEQYF	TGTGCCAGCAGCCGCGGGGGATTTCTCGAGCAGTACTTC
.	.	TRBV28	TRBJ2-5	CASRKTDSLSQETQYF	TGTGCCAGCAGAAAGACGGACTCCCTCTCCCAAGAGACCCAGTACTTC
TRBD1	few	TRBV27	TRBJ2-1	CASSRLGWTGGGNEQFF	TGTGCCAGCAGCCGCCTAGGGTGGACAGGGGGCGGCAATGAGCAGTTCTTC
TRBD1	.	TRBV7-2	TRBJ2-2	CASRPQTGDTGELFF	TGTGCCAGCAGACCCCAGACAGGGGACACCGGGGAGCTGTTTTTT
TRBD2	.	TRBV5-1	TRBJ2-7	CASRGLAGGRHEQYF	TGCGCCAGCAGAGGGCTAGCGGGGGGCCGACACGAGCAGTACTTC
TRBD2	few	TRBV5-6	TRBJ2-3	CASSVRTSGRGTDTQYF	TGTGCCAGCAGCGTAAGGACTAGCGGGAGGGGCACAGATACGCAGTATTTT
.	once	TRBV7-2	TRBJ2-1	CASSLARRGLISYNEQFF	TGTGCCAGCAGCTTAGCGCGGCGGGGGCTTATCTCCTACAATGAGCAGTTCTTC
TRBD2	once	TRBV6-2/TRBV6-3	TRBJ2-3	CASSMGLAGAAAFANTQYF	TGTGCCAGCAGTATGGGACTAGCGGGAGCGGCGGCGTTTGCTAATACGCAGTATTTT
.	once	TRBV27	TRBJ1-6	CASRQGTYNSPLHF	TGTGCCAGCAGACAGGGAACCTATAATTCACCCCTCCACTTT
.	few	TRBV4-3	TRBJ1-2	CASSQAGIPNYGYTF	TGCGCCAGCAGCCAAGCAGGAATCCCTAACTATGGCTACACCTTC
TRBD2	.	TRBV5-8	TRBJ2-1	CASSLELASYNEQFF	TGTGCCAGCAGCTTGGAACTAGCGTCCTACAATGAGCAGTTCTTC
.	.	TRBV21-1	TRBJ1-2	CASSIPGLRPPYTF	TGTGCCAGCAGCATCCCAGGCCTCAGGCCGCCATACACCTTC
.	once	TRBV6-1	TRBJ2-3	CASSETVSTDTQYF	TGTGCCAGCAGTGAAACGGTTAGCACAGATACGCAGTATTTT
.	.	TRBV28	TRBJ1-1	CASQAGGTEAFF	TGTGCCAGCCAGGCGGGCGGCACTGAAGCTTTCTTT
.	.	TRBV4-3	TRBJ2-1	CASSRDPAGTTLGGTYNEQFF	TGCGCCAGCAGCCGAGATCCCGCCGGGACCACTTTGGGGGGAACCTACAATGAGCAGTTCTTC
TRBD1	.	TRBV5-5	TRBJ1-2	CASSPENRRGTGNYGYTF	TGTGCCAGCAGCCCCGAAAATCGTCGAGGGACAGGGAACTATGGCTACACCTTC
.	.	TRBV3-1/TRBV3-2	TRBJ1-6	CASSQAHAGRGSPLHF	TGTGCCAGCAGCCAAGCCCATGCCGGGCGGGGTTCACCCCTCCACTTT
.	.	TRBV6-5	TRBJ1-6	CASRRSRGDSPLHF	TGTGCCAGCAGAAGGTCCAGGGGAGATTCACCCCTCCACTTT
.	.	TRBV30	TRBJ2-1	CAWSAKDTGGNNEQFF	TGTGCCTGGAGTGCCAAGGATACAGGCGGTAACAATGAGCAGTTCTTC
.	.	TRBV6-5	TRBJ2-7	CASSQYRGGYYEQYF	TGTGCCAGCAGTCAATACAGGGGGGGCTACTACGAGCAGTACTTC
TRBD1	.	TRBV29-1	TRBJ2-2	CSVDQGTGGTGELFF	TGCAGCGTTGACCAAGGGACAGGGGGGACCGGGGAGCTGTTTTTT
TRBD1	.	TRBV12-5	TRBJ1-6	CASGSLDRSNSPLHF	TGTGCTAGTGGTTCCCTGGACAGGTCGAATTCACCCCTCCACTTT
.	once	TRBV7-2	TRBJ1-1	CASSLAYAARGAFF	TGTGCCAGCAGCTTAGCTTACGCGGCTCGTGGAGCTTTCTTT
TRBD2	few	TRBV5-4	TRBJ2-2	CASSLAGAGVGGELFF	TGTGCCAGCAGCTTGGCCGGTGCGGGAGTTGGCGGGGAGCTGTTTTTT
TRBD1	.	TRBV6-5	TRBJ1-2	CASSQQGMYGYTF	TGTGCCAGCAGCCAACAGGGGATGTATGGCTACACCTTC
TRBD2	.	TRBV11-1	TRBJ2-7	CASSYSSGSSYEQYF	TGTGCCAGCAGCTATTCTAGCGGCAGCTCCTACGAGCAGTACTTC
TRBD1	.	TRBV5-6	TRBJ1-2	CASSLAWTGRYTF	TGTGCCAGCAGCTTGGCCTGGACAGGTCGCTACACCTTC
TRBD1	few	TRBV7-9	TRBJ1-2	CASRRSAGGDGYTF	TGTGCCAGCAGACGTAGCGCAGGGGGCGATGGCTACACCTTC
TRBD2	few	TRBV9	TRBJ2-1	CASSHPSGSHNEQFF	TGTGCCAGCAGCCATCCAAGCGGGAGTCACAATGAGCAGTTCTTC
TRBD1	.	TRBV5-6	TRBJ2-7	CASSLLGQGNEQYF	TGTGCCAGCAGCTTACTGGGACAGGGTAACGAGCAGTACTTC
.	few	TRBV7-6	TRBJ2-7	CATITRGEYEQYF	TGTGCCACCATTACCAGGGGCGAGTACGAGCAGTACTTC
.	once	TRBV24-1	TRBJ2-1	CATSDQSRAGQFF	TGTGCCACCAGTGACCAGAGTAGGGCGGGGCAGTTCTTC
.	.	TRBV5-4	TRBJ1-4	CASSLGSGDKLFF	TGTGCCAGCAGCTTGGGTTCAGGGGACAAACTGTTTTTT
TRBD2	.	TRBV2	TRBJ2-1	CASSPTSGSYNEQFF	TGTGCCAGCAGTCCCACTAGCGGCTCCTACAATGAGCAGTTCTTC
TRBD1	.	TRBV27	TRBJ2-7	CASSATGTGPYEQYF	TGTGCCAGCAGTGCTACCGGGACAGGTCCCTACGAGCAGTACTTC
TRBD1	.	TRBV6-5	TRBJ2-7	CASSLQTGGSYEQYF	TGTGCCAGCAGTTTACAGACAGGGGGCTCCTACGAGCAGTACTTC
.	few	TRBV6-5	TRBJ2-7	CASSFTGGPYEQYF	TGTGCCAGCAGTTTTACGGGGGGCCCCTACGAGCAGTACTTC
.	once	TRBV28	TRBJ2-7	CASRRFSARVTHEQYF	TGTGCCAGCAGGCGTTTTTCGGCCAGGGTAACCCACGAGCAGTACTTC
TRBD2	.	TRBV3-1/TRBV3-2	TRBJ2-5	CASSQEISGGAVGETQYF	TGTGCCAGCAGCCAAGAAATTAGCGGGGGGGCCGTTGGAGAGACCCAGTACTTC
TRBD1	.	TRBV6-5	TRBJ1-1	CASNPGQLNTEAFF	TGTGCCAGCAACCCGGGACAGTTGAACACTGAAGCTTTCTTT
.	.	TRBV6-1	TRBJ1-5	CASSDNYNQPQHF	TGTGCCAGCAGTGACAACTATAATCAGCCCCAGCATTTT